Sequencing of this T cell receptor (beta chain) was carried out in a study of blood T cell repertoires in COVID-19. With V trimmed by 1 base and J by 2 bases, 4 bases remained unmatched. The CDR3 runs 15 residues. Germline V gene lookup returns CDR1 LNHDA and CDR2 SQIVND (reference sequence). Repertoires were generated with immunoSEQ multiplex PCR, while TCRdb's copy carries only in-frame clones and drops some. The table shows about 400,000 clones, with over 75% occurring only once. Only one count was recorded for this clone. The material sequenced was PBMCs or T cells enriched from blood (not recorded which). This chain uses TRBV19 with TRBJ2-7; 8 nucleotides agree with TRBD2. The clonotype comes from a woman aged 40 to 50 with acute COVID-19. CDR3 DNA sequence: TGTGCCAGTAGTATAGGGCGGGGGGCCGCCTACGAGCAGTACTTC. Protein sequence: CASSIGRGAAYEQYF. The full variable domain, its missing parts supplied by reference TRBV19 and TRBJ2-7, is DGGITQSPKYLFRKEGQNVTLSCEQNLNHDAMYWYRQDPGQGLRLIYYSQIVNDFQKGDIAEGYSVSREKKESFPLTVTSAQKNPTAFYLCASSIGRGAAYEQYFGPGTRLTVT.